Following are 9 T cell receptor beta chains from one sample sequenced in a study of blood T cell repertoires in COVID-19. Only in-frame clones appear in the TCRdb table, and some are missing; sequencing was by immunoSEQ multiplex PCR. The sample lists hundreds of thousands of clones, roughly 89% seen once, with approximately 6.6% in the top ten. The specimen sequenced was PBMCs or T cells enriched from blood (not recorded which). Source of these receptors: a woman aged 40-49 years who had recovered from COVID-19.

The CDR3 region is CASSQGQGGFGELFF. CDR3 DNA sequence: TGTGCCAGCAGCCAAGGACAGGGCGGATTCGGGGAGCTGTTTTTT. This chain connects TRBV14 to TRBJ2-2; the match to TRBD1 covers 7 bases. V trimming: 1 base; J trimming: 7 bases; junction bases outside the gene matches: 6. This CDR3 has 15 amino acids. Germline V gene sequence: CDR1 SGHDN, CDR2 FVKESK.

The chain's CDR3 is CASSPRGQGASNYGYTF. The CDR3 bases are TGTGCCAGCAGCCCCCGGGGGCAGGGGGCCTCAAACTATGGCTACACCTTC. The chain joins TRBV9 to TRBJ1-2; 8 bases are a match to TRBD1. V gave up 4 bases and J gave up 2 bases; unmatched junction bases: 13. Germline CDR1 reads SGDLS; CDR2 reads YYNGEE. The CDR3 has 17 residues.

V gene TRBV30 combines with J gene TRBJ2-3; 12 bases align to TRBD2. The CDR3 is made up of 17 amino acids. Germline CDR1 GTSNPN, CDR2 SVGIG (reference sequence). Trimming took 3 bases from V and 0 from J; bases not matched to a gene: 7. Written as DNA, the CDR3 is TGTGCCTGGAGGCCAACCGGGACTAGCGGGAGCACAGATACGCAGTATTTT. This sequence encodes CAWRPTGTSGSTDTQYF.

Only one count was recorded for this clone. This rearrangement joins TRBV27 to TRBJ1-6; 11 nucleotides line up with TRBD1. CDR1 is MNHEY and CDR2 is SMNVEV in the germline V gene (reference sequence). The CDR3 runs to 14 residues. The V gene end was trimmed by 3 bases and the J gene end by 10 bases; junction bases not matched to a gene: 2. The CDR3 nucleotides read TGTGCCAGCAGTTTGGGGACAGGGGGGTCACCCCTCCACTTT. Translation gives CASSLGTGGSPLHF.

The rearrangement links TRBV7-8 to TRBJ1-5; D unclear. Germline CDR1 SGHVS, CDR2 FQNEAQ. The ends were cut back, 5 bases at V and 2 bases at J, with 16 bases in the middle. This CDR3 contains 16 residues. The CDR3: CASSAASVVGNQPQHF. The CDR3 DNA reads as TGTGCCAGCAGCGCTGCGAGTGTGGTTGGCAATCAGCCCCAGCATTTT.

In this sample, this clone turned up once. The CDR3 DNA is TGTGCCACCGGGCGGGGGGGCGCATCCGGGGAGCTGTTTTTT. Protein: CATGRGGASGELFF. The chain carries TRBV11-3 and TRBJ2-2, with 9 bases fitting TRBD2. After removal of 10 bases from V and 6 bases from J, the junction contained 9 bases not matched to a gene. CDR1 is SGHNT and CDR2 is YENEEA in the germline V gene. This CDR3 spans 14 amino acids.

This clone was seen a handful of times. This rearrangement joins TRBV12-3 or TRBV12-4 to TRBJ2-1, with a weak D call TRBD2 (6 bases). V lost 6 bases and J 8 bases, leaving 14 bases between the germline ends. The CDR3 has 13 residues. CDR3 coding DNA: TGTGCCAGCAGCCCCGGGGGAGGCGATGAGCAGTTCTTC. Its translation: CASSPGGGDEQFF.

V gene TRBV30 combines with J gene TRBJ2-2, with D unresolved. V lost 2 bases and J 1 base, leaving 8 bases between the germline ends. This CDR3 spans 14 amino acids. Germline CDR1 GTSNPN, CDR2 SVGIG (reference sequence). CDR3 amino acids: CAWSRGRNTGELFF. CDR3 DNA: TGTGCCTGGAGTAGAGGCCGGAACACCGGGGAGCTGTTTTTT. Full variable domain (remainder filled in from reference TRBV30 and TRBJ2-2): SQTIHQWPATLVQPVGSPLSLECTVEGTSNPNLYWYRQAAGRGLQLLFYSVGIGQISSEVPQNLSASRPQDRQFILSSKKLLLSDSGFYLCAWSRGRNTGELFFGEGSRLTVL.

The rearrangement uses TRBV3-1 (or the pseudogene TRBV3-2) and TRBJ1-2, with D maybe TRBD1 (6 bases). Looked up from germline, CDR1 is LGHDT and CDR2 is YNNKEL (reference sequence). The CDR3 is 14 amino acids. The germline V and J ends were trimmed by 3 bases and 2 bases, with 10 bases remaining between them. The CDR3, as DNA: TGTGCCAGCAGCCACCGAGACAGGAACTATGGCTACACCTTC. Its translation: CASSHRDRNYGYTF.